The T cell receptor (beta chain) under discussion was sequenced for a study of cytotoxic CD8 clonotypes in ibrutinib-treated CLL. This clone was seen a single time. The CDR3 covers 16 residues. V was cut by 0 bases and J by 2 bases, with 13 bases left in between. Germline CDR1 and CDR2: LNHDA and SQIVND (reference sequence). Only in-frame clones appear in the TCRdb table, and some are missing; sequencing was by immunoSEQ multiplex PCR. The data contain 190,000 or so clones, 72% of them singletons. Sequenced here: PBMCs, sampled after 24 months of ibrutinib treatment. The chain has TRBV19 and TRBJ1-2, with a weak D call TRBD1 (5 bases). The sequence was obtained from a human donor with chronic lymphocytic leukemia. The CDR3 spells CASSIDGTEVNYGYTF. CDR3 bases: TGTGCCAGTAGTATAGATGGGACGGAGGTCAACTATGGCTACACCTTC.